Given below is one T cell receptor (beta chain) in context. There are many counts of this clonotype. Its antigen remains unidentified. Nothing much larger sits one base from this clone, and base qualities are not available. The data were obtained in a study of breast tumors, draining lymph nodes, adjacent tissues (dated by TCRdb to the mid-2010s). Regarding the research as a whole: The study compared TCR beta repertoires across tumor, adjacent nontumor tissue and axillary lymph nodes from breast cancer patients. The study was designed to assess the relationships and possible T-cell exchange between tumor, surrounding tissue and draining lymph node repertoires in human breast cancer.

Study-wide conclusions, independent of this receptor: The data were judged consistent with most tumor T cells deriving from the lymph node and then expanding within tumor tissue. The similarity between tumor and nontumor tissue repertoires was significantly greater in luminal-like breast cancer than in basal-like breast cancer. Tumors showed preferential V and J gene usage, and their T-cell repertoire diversity fell below that of lymph nodes yet above that of nontumor tissue. The conclusion that tumor T cells originate in lymph nodes was presented as consistent with a hypothesis rather than as directly demonstrated.

Lymph node samples were obtained from the axillary draining lymph nodes of breast cancer patients. The run used an Illumina HiSeq 2000. TCR beta chain libraries were generated by multiplex PCR amplification. The amplified TCR beta chain products were analyzed by high-throughput sequencing. The public sequencing data were trimmed at Q25 with fastp and processed into clonotypes with MiXCR by TCRdb, which kept only in-frame beta chains. Records with the same CDR3 protein are collapsed into one entry carrying the most frequent genes and DNA. Counted in this sample were 83,000 or so distinct CDR3 sequences; around 20% of them appeared once. Of the sample, less than 3% is held by the ten largest clones. Counted from cysteine to phenylalanine, this CDR3 has 16 amino acids. Only the CDR3 region is kept as DNA, spanning 48 bases read in frame from base 1. For this chain, trimming is 3 bases at the V end and 4 bases at the J end, and the number of junction bases without a gene match is 2. The germline V gene (reference sequence) specifies LNHNV as CDR1 and YYDKDF as CDR2.

The TCR sequence derives from a female donor with breast cancer. Some clones in this sample may be carry-over from other donors' samples. The specimen was axillary lymph node tissue. The chain joins TRBV15 to TRBJ2-2; 13 of the junction bases match TRBD2. The CDR3 region has the sequence CATSRRTSGSTGELFF. In nucleotides, the sequence is TGTGCCACCAGCAGGCGGACTAGCGGGAGCACCGGGGAGCTGTTTTTT.